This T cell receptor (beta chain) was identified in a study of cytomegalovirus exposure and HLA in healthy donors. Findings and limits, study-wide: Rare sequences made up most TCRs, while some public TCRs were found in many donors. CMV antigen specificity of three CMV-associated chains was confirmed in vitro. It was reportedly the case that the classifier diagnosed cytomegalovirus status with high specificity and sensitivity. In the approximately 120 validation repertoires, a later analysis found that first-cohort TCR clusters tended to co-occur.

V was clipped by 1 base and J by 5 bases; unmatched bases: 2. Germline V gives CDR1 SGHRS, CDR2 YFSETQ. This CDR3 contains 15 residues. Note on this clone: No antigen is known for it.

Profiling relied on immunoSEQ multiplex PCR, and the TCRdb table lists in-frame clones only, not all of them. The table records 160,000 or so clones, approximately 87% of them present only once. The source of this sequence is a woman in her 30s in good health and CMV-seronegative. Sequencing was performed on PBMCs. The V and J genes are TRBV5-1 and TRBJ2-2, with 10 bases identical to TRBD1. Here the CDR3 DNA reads TGCGCCAGCAGCTTGCGACAGGGGGCTACCGGGGAGCTGTTTTTT. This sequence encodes CASSLRQGATGELFF.